This T cell receptor (beta chain) was recovered during a study of blood T cell repertoires in COVID-19. The CDR3 is made up of 15 amino acids. CDR1 and CDR2 (germline): SNHLY, FYNNEI. V trimming: 5 bases; J trimming: 3 bases; junction bases outside the gene matches: 3. In the authors' workflow: Reference gene primer amplification gave estimated nucleated cell counts. Only in-frame clones appear in the TCRdb table, and some are missing; sequencing was by immunoSEQ multiplex PCR. The DNA was the basis for D and trimming; V, J and clone size are from that table. Of under 200,000 clones in the sample, about 83% are singletons; the top ten hold around 5%.

Material: PBMCs or T cells enriched from blood (not recorded which). This sequence joins TRBV2 and TRBJ2-3; 12 bases match TRBD2. The TCR originated in a middle-aged man with acute COVID-19. The CDR3 DNA reads as TGTGCCAGCAGTCCTAGCGGGAGGGCAACAGATACGCAGTATTTT. It translates to CASSPSGRATDTQYF.